These T cell receptor beta chains were read from a single sample in a study of shared clonotypes between healthy human individuals. Only in-frame clones appear in the TCRdb table, and some are missing; sequencing was by immunoSEQ multiplex PCR. The sample shows about 470,000 clones, roughly 80% of them seen only once. Sample: PBMCs. Receptors were obtained from a woman between 40 and 55 years old in good health. Some clones in this sample may be carry-over from other donors' samples. Both conserved end residues are part of each CDR3. The order of the fields is V gene, D gene, clone size, J gene, CDR3 protein, CDR3 DNA. D genes are given only for firm matches. A row's size may be missing; if present it is once, few, many or a size class.

>TRBV7-2|NA|NA|TRBJ2-7
CASSSGLPSSYEQYF
TGTGCCAGCAGCTCCGGACTTCCGAGCTCCTACGAGCAGTACTTC
>TRBV10-3|NA|NA|TRBJ2-1
CAISIKMEQFF
TGTGCCATCAGTATAAAGATGGAGCAGTTCTTC
>TRBV18|TRBD2|NA|TRBJ2-5
CASSPQGLAGLPYQETQYF
TGTGCCAGCTCACCACAGGGACTAGCGGGACTCCCGTACCAAGAGACCCAGTACTTC
>TRBV4-1|NA|NA|TRBJ2-1
CASSQDATYNEQFF
TGCGCCAGCAGCCAAGATGCCACATACAATGAGCAGTTCTTC
>TRBV30|TRBD2|NA|TRBJ2-1
CAWGPGLAGAKQFF
TGTGCCTGGGGGCCGGGACTAGCGGGAGCCAAGCAGTTCTTC
>TRBV5-1|TRBD2|NA|TRBJ2-2
CASSWTSGRTGELFF
TGCGCCAGCAGCTGGACTAGCGGGAGAACCGGGGAGCTGTTTTTT
>TRBV2|TRBD1|many|TRBJ1-5
CASRLTGGNQPQHF
TGTGCCAGCAGACTCACAGGGGGCAATCAGCCCCAGCATTTT
>TRBV9|NA|many|TRBJ2-3
CASSVQPGTDTQYF
TGTGCCAGCAGCGTTCAACCGGGGACAGATACGCAGTATTTT
>TRBV13|TRBD1|NA|TRBJ1-3
CASSLGLPGQGGNTIYF
TGTGCCAGCAGCTTAGGTCTACCGGGACAGGGTGGAAACACCATATATTTT
>TRBV10-3|NA|NA|TRBJ2-5
CAISLTQQETQYF
TGTGCCATCAGTCTGACTCAACAAGAGACCCAGTACTTC
>TRBV27|NA|NA|TRBJ2-5
CASSLYGRTSWGTQYF
TGTGCCAGCAGTTTGTACGGCCGGACGTCCTGGGGGACCCAGTACTTC
>TRBV27|TRBD1|NA|TRBJ2-7
CASSLDRDGYEQYF
TGTGCCAGCAGTTTGGACAGGGATGGCTACGAGCAGTACTTC
>TRBV2|NA|NA|TRBJ2-3
CASTPQAGTQYF
TGTGCCAGCACCCCGCAAGCCGGGACGCAGTATTTT
>TRBV6-5|NA|NA|TRBJ1-1
CASSYAEGFTEAFF
TGTGCCAGCAGTTACGCCGAGGGGTTCACTGAAGCTTTCTTT
>TRBV19|NA|NA|TRBJ1-5
CASTLRETGQPQHF
TGTGCCAGTACCCTCAGGGAAACGGGACAGCCCCAGCATTTT
>TRBV27|TRBD2|few|TRBJ2-1
CASSLLGLAGSYNEQFF
TGTGCCAGCAGTTTATTGGGGCTAGCGGGGTCTTACAATGAGCAGTTCTTC
>TRBV11-3|NA|NA|TRBJ2-7
CASSSGLGYEQYF
TGTGCCAGCAGCTCCGGACTGGGCTACGAGCAGTACTTC
>TRBV7-3|NA|NA|TRBJ2-7
CASSLLGNSYEQYF
TGTGCCAGCAGCTTATTGGGAAACTCCTACGAGCAGTACTTC
>TRBV7-2|NA|NA|TRBJ2-7
CASSLGAVPYEQYF
TGTGCCAGCAGCTTAGGGGCGGTTCCCTACGAGCAGTACTTC
>TRBV20-1|NA|NA|TRBJ2-7
CSGAGSYEQYF
TGCAGCGGGGCGGGCTCCTACGAGCAGTACTTC
>TRBV6-1|NA|NA|TRBJ2-3
CASSEALGSTDTQYF
TGTGCCAGCAGTGAAGCGCTTGGGAGCACAGATACGCAGTATTTT
>TRBV27|NA|NA|TRBJ2-7
CASSSKGGEQYF
TGTGCCAGCAGTTCCAAGGGGGGCGAGCAGTACTTC
>TRBV5-1|NA|NA|TRBJ2-2
CASSLDGVNTGELFF
TGCGCCAGCAGCTTAGATGGGGTAAACACCGGGGAGCTGTTTTTT
>TRBV27|NA|NA|TRBJ2-1
CASTQAVSSYNEQFF
TGTGCCAGCACCCAAGCGGTGAGCTCCTACAATGAGCAGTTCTTC
>TRBV30|TRBD2|many|TRBJ2-3
CAWSIGLVGSSF
TGTGCCTGGAGTATAGGACTAGTAGGTTCTTCTTTT
>TRBV6-5|TRBD2|NA|TRBJ2-1
CASRITSGSYNEQFF
TGTGCCAGCAGAATCACTAGCGGGAGTTACAATGAGCAGTTCTTC
>TRBV28|NA|NA|TRBJ2-1
CASSLNGRNFLFYNEQFF
TGTGCCAGCAGTTTAAATGGGCGGAACTTCTTATTCTACAATGAGCAGTTCTTC
>TRBV6-4|TRBD2|NA|TRBJ2-3
CASSNEAGEWGTDTQYF
TGTGCCAGCAGTAACGAGGCGGGAGAGTGGGGCACAGATACGCAGTATTTT
>TRBV28|NA|NA|TRBJ2-3
CASSLFSPTQYF
TGTGCCAGCAGTTTATTTAGCCCTACGCAGTATTTT
>TRBV6-5|NA|NA|TRBJ1-3
CASRDSGNTIYF
TGTGCCAGCCGGGACTCTGGAAACACCATATATTTT
>TRBV18|TRBD1|NA|TRBJ1-2
CASSPQTGRTYGYTF
TGTGCCAGCTCACCCCAGACAGGGAGGACCTATGGCTACACCTTC
>TRBV5-4|TRBD2|once|TRBJ2-5
CASSLQGLAGQETQYF
TGTGCCAGCAGCTTACAAGGACTAGCGGGACAAGAGACCCAGTACTTC
>TRBV7-2|TRBD1|NA|TRBJ1-2
CASSLARGQGGSGYTF
TGTGCCAGCAGCTTAGCACGAGGGCAGGGGGGTAGCGGCTACACCTTC
>TRBV4-1|TRBD1|NA|TRBJ2-7
CASSYLPGQGFYEQYF
TGCGCCAGCAGCTACTTGCCGGGACAGGGGTTCTACGAGCAGTACTTC
>TRBV29-1|NA|NA|TRBJ1-2
CSVAGPKGYGYTF
TGCAGCGTTGCGGGACCCAAAGGGTATGGCTACACCTTC
>TRBV30|NA|NA|TRBJ1-4
CAWSTPRRANEKLFF
TGTGCCTGGAGTACCCCGCGGAGGGCTAATGAAAAACTGTTTTTT
>TRBV29-1|NA|NA|TRBJ1-1
CSVEPVNQNTEAFF
TGCAGCGTTGAACCAGTTAATCAAAACACTGAAGCTTTCTTT
>TRBV7-3|NA|NA|TRBJ1-1
CASSRERGWEAFF
TGTGCCAGCAGCAGAGAACGGGGTTGGGAAGCTTTCTTT
>TRBV15|TRBD1|NA|TRBJ2-4
CATSREARTGHTFLLAKNIQYF
TGTGCCACCAGCAGAGAGGCCAGGACAGGACACACTTTCCTTTTAGCCAAAAACATTCAGTACTTC
>TRBV7-2|TRBD1|few|TRBJ2-7
CASSLEGTTGHEQYF
TGTGCCAGCAGCTTAGAGGGGACGACAGGGCACGAGCAGTACTTC
>TRBV25-1|NA|NA|TRBJ1-5
CASSESGIQPQHF
TGTGCCAGCAGTGAGTCAGGGATTCAGCCCCAGCATTTT
>TRBV6-5|NA|NA|TRBJ2-7
CASSGDASAYEQYF
TGTGCCAGCAGTGGGGACGCGAGCGCTTACGAGCAGTACTTC
>TRBV28|TRBD2|NA|TRBJ2-7
CASSLTSGVASYEQYF
TGTGCCAGCAGTTTAACTAGCGGGGTTGCCTCCTACGAGCAGTACTTC
>TRBV6-5|NA|NA|TRBJ2-7
CASSYSGGVPYF
TGTGCCAGCAGTTACTCAGGGGGGGTACCGTACTTC
>TRBV14|NA|NA|TRBJ2-7
CASSQKRDPSDEQYF
TGTGCCAGCAGCCAGAAAAGGGACCCATCGGACGAGCAGTACTTC
>TRBV7-9|NA|NA|TRBJ2-7
CASSPTSYEQYF
TGTGCCAGCAGCCCCACTAGCTACGAGCAGTACTTC
>TRBV7-9|NA|NA|TRBJ2-1
CASSWTPTGQFF
TGTGCCAGCAGCTGGACTCCGACGGGGCAGTTCTTC
>TRBV9|NA|many|TRBJ1-5
CASSVGDGLNQPQHF
TGTGCCAGCAGCGTAGGTGACGGACTAAATCAGCCCCAGCATTTT
>TRBV4-1|NA|NA|TRBJ2-1
CASSQDQGGHNEQFF
TGTGCCAGCAGCCAAGACCAGGGGGGACACAATGAGCAGTTCTTC
>TRBV7-9|NA|NA|TRBJ2-7
CASSLVRLGGEQYF
TGTGCCAGCAGCTTAGTAAGACTGGGCGGGGAGCAGTACTTC
>TRBV7-9|NA|NA|TRBJ2-5
CASSLASAQETQYF
TGTGCCAGCAGCTTAGCGTCAGCCCAAGAGACCCAGTACTTC
>TRBV25-1|TRBD1|NA|TRBJ2-1
CASSKDRARGEQFF
TGTGCCAGCAGTAAAGACAGGGCTCGGGGTGAGCAGTTCTTC
>TRBV5-1|NA|NA|TRBJ2-2
CASSLAPNGELFF
TGCGCCAGCAGCTTGGCGCCGAACGGGGAGCTGTTTTTT
>TRBV9|NA|few|TRBJ1-1
CASSVGGWNTEAFF
TGTGCCAGCAGCGTAGGCGGGTGGAACACTGAAGCTTTCTTT
>TRBV11-2|TRBD1|many|TRBJ1-3
CASSSGGLGSGNTIYF
TGTGCCAGCAGCTCAGGGGGCTTAGGCTCTGGAAACACCATATATTTT
>TRBV30|TRBD1|once|TRBJ2-7
CAWRDRASYEQYF
TGTGCCTGGCGGGACAGGGCATCCTACGAGCAGTACTTC
>TRBV5-6|NA|NA|TRBJ1-1
CASSIQPKGTEAFF
TGTGCCAGCAGCATACAGCCTAAGGGGACTGAAGCTTTCTTT
>TRBV11-1|NA|NA|TRBJ2-3
CASSLAGTSTDTQYF
TGTGCCAGCAGCTTAGCAGGGACTAGCACAGATACGCAGTATTTT
>TRBV6-1|NA|NA|TRBJ1-1
CASGSGGSPEAFF
TGTGCCAGCGGGAGCGGGGGGTCCCCTGAAGCTTTCTTT